Presented here are 18 T cell receptor beta chains from one specimen sequenced in a study of cytomegalovirus exposure and HLA in healthy donors. This PCR relied on a set of 60 Vbeta primers and 13 Jbeta primers. Some clones are missing from TCRdb's copy, which holds only in-frame ones; the method was immunoSEQ multiplex PCR. Among some 150,000 clones listed, less than 90% were seen once. Material: PBMCs. The receptors here all came from a man aged 35 to 55 in good health and CMV-seronegative.

The chain recombines TRBV6-5 with TRBJ2-7; a possible D gene is TRBD1 (5 bases). With 7 bases removed from V and 5 bases from J, the gap between germline ends came to 15 bases. CDR1 MNHEY and CDR2 SVGAGI come from the germline V gene. This CDR3 has 13 residues. CDR3 DNA: TGTGCCAGCAATACAGGCCTGAAGGACGAGCAGTACTTC. This gives the protein CASNTGLKDEQYF.

The V call is TRBV5-5, the J call TRBJ2-6, with 7 positions matching TRBD1. After removal of 4 bases from V and 2 bases from J, the junction contained 6 bases not matched to a gene. The CDR3 has 16 residues. Germline loops: CDR1 SGHKS, CDR2 YYEKEE (reference sequence). The CDR3 DNA follows: TGTGCCAGCAGCCTTGTGACAGGGACTGGGGCCAACGTCCTGACTTTC. Protein: CASSLVTGTGANVLTF.

The J gene is TRBJ2-7, the V gene TRBV7-2; 9 bases match TRBD1. CDR1 is SGHTA, CDR2 FQGNSA, per germline. The junction had 8 bases not matched to a gene; V was cut back by 4 bases and J by 7 bases. CDR3 length equals 14 residues. The CDR3 protein is CASSSTGTGLEQYF. As DNA, the CDR3 is TGTGCCAGCAGCTCTACCGGGACAGGGCTAGAGCAGTACTTC.

This clone has just one count. The chain has TRBV5-1 and TRBJ2-3; TRBD2 agrees at 10 bases. The ends lost 5 bases at V and 2 bases at J; junction bases unmatched: 5. Germline CDR1 is SGHRS and CDR2 is YFSETQ. CDR3 length: 15 amino acids. The CDR3 nucleotides read TGCGCCAGCAGACGTAGCGGGGGGAACACAGATACGCAGTATTTT. Translating it yields CASRRSGGNTDTQYF.

The chain combines TRBV12-5 with TRBJ1-5, with 7 bases identical to TRBD1. This CDR3 region has 13 residues. V lost 2 bases, J lost 6 bases, and 1 base stayed unmatched. Looked up from germline, CDR1 is LGHNT and CDR2 is FRNRAP. The CDR3 region has the DNA TGTGCTAGTGGTTTGACAGGGGTTCAGCCCCAGCATTTT. Protein: CASGLTGVQPQHF. The whole variable domain, filled in from reference TRBV12-5 and TRBJ1-5, reads DARVTQTPRHKVTEMGQEVTMRCQPILGHNTVFWYRQTMMQGLELLAYFRNRAPLDDSGMPKDRFSAEMPDATLATLKIQPSEPRDSAVYFCASGLTGVQPQHFGDGTRLSIL.

V is TRBV19 and J is TRBJ1-6; tentatively, D is TRBD1 (5 bases). The CDR3 extends over 21 amino acids. Trimming took off 2 bases at V and 2 bases at J, with 25 bases between the two ends. Germline loops: CDR1 LNHDA, CDR2 SQIVND (reference sequence). The CDR3 spells CASSITASTVLMTPYNSPLHF. The CDR3 bases are TGTGCCAGTAGTATAACCGCGTCGACAGTTTTGATGACTCCCTATAATTCACCCCTCCACTTT.

This clone was picked up a small number of times. In DNA form, the CDR3 reads TGTGCCAGCAGCTCCCCCCCCGCCCCGGACAGGATGCAAGAGACCCAGTACTTC. This encodes CASSSPPAPDRMQETQYF. The chain couples TRBV7-9 to TRBJ2-5; 7 bases align to TRBD1. The germline V gene encodes CDR1 SEHNR and CDR2 FQNEAQ (reference sequence). The ends lost 4 bases at V and 2 bases at J; junction bases unmatched: 16. This CDR3 is 18 amino acids long.

The rearrangement links TRBV6-1 to TRBJ1-5; D remains ambiguous. Trimming pared 0 bases from V and 6 bases from J, leaving 9 bases between. Germline V gene data show CDR1 as MNHNS and CDR2 as SASEGT. CDR3 length equals 14 residues. This CDR3 is CASSEAGGFQPQHF. For the CDR3, the DNA is TGTGCCAGCAGTGAAGCTGGAGGGTTTCAGCCCCAGCATTTT.

V gene TRBV5-1 combines with J gene TRBJ2-2, with 10 positions matching TRBD2. Germline V gives CDR1 SGHRS, CDR2 YFSETQ. V trimming: 5 bases; J trimming: 1 base; junction bases outside the gene matches: 5. The CDR3 has 16 amino acids. CDR3 in amino acids: CASSLRLAGNTGELFF. In DNA, the CDR3 is TGCGCCAGCAGTTTACGACTAGCGGGGAACACCGGGGAGCTGTTTTTT.

The chain uses TRBV7-2 and TRBJ2-1; D is perhaps TRBD2 (5 bases). This CDR3 spans 12 amino acids. Trimming removed 0 bases at V and 14 bases at J, with 11 bases between. Germline V gene sequence: CDR1 SGHTA, CDR2 FQGNSA. The CDR3 DNA reads TGTGCCAGCAGCTTAGCCGTCCCCGGGGAGTTCTTC. Amino acids: CASSLAVPGEFF. Full variable domain (outside the CDR3, taken from reference TRBV7-2 and TRBJ2-1): GAGVSQSPSNKVTEKGKDVELRCDPISGHTALYWYRQSLGQGLEFLIYFQGNSAPDKSGLPSDRFSAERTGGSVSTLTIQRTQQEDSAVYLCASSLAVPGEFFGPGTRLTVL.

J is TRBJ1-4 and V is TRBV18, with D hard to call. CDR3 size: 16 residues. Germline V gene sequence: CDR1 KGHSH, CDR2 LQKENI. Trimming removed 0 bases at V and 5 bases at J, with 13 bases between. CDR3 amino acids: CASSPPSRSGNEKLFF. In nucleotides, the CDR3 is TGTGCCAGCTCACCACCGTCAAGATCCGGGAATGAAAAACTGTTTTTT.

The chain joins TRBV4-1 to TRBJ2-1, with 12 positions matching TRBD2. Germline loops: CDR1 MGHRA, CDR2 YSYEKL. V shed 2 bases and J 0 bases; nucleotides not matched to a gene: 5. This CDR3 is 18 amino acids long. CDR3 region: CASSQNLAGGLSYNEQFF. The CDR3 bases are TGCGCCAGCAGCCAAAACCTAGCGGGGGGGCTCTCCTACAATGAGCAGTTCTTC.

The gene calls are TRBV25-1 and TRBJ2-7; no reliable D call. CDR1 is MGHDK, CDR2 SYGVNS, per germline. This CDR3 comprises 14 residues. The V and J ends lost 1 base and 0 bases respectively, with 7 bases between them. The CDR3 DNA sequence: TGTGCCAGCAGTGAATCTGGCACCTCCTACGAGCAGTACTTC. It translates to CASSESGTSYEQYF.

The V call is TRBV27, the J call TRBJ2-3, with a weak D call TRBD2 (5 bases). The CDR3 has 13 residues. CDR1 is MNHEY and CDR2 is SMNVEV in the germline V gene (reference sequence). Trimming removed 8 bases at V and 4 bases at J, with 13 bases between. CDR3 in amino acids: CASRPPGSDTQYF. CDR3 coding DNA: TGTGCCAGCCGTCCCCCGGGGTCAGATACGCAGTATTTT.

The DNA for the CDR3 is TGCAGCGTCCCCGGGACAGGAACCTACGAGCAGTACTTC. Its translation is CSVPGTGTYEQYF. The chain recombines TRBV29-1 with TRBJ2-7; 8 bases are shared with TRBD1. Per the germline V gene, CDR1 is SQVTM and CDR2 is ANQGSEA. This CDR3 comprises 13 residues. V was pared by 6 bases and J by 2 bases, with 6 bases of the junction left unmatched.

This clone appeared a few times. The rearrangement uses TRBV29-1 and TRBJ1-1; possible D gene TRBD1, 5 bases. Germline lookup yields CDR1 SQVTM and CDR2 ANQGSEA. The CDR3 spans 13 residues. The ends were cut back, 1 base at V and 1 base at J, with 7 bases in the middle. The CDR3: CSVEVQGNTEAFF. The CDR3 DNA is TGCAGCGTTGAAGTCCAGGGGAACACTGAAGCTTTCTTT.

The chain combines TRBV5-1 with TRBJ2-7; perhaps TRBD1 as D (5 bases). The CDR3 length is 13 residues. The V end lost 3 bases, the J end lost 4 bases, and 11 bases lay between the germline ends. Germline V gene lookup returns CDR1 SGHRS and CDR2 YFSETQ. CDR3 protein: CASSWQGDYEQYF. CDR3 sequence (DNA): TGCGCCAGCAGCTGGCAGGGCGATTACGAGCAGTACTTC. Full variable domain (missing parts from reference TRBV5-1 and TRBJ2-7): KAGVTQTPRYLIKTRGQQVTLSCSPISGHRSVSWYQQTPGQGLQFLFEYFSETQRNKGNFPGRFSGRQFSNSRSEMNVSTLELGDSALYLCASSWQGDYEQYFGPGTRLTVT.

The chain has TRBV7-8 and TRBJ2-3; a possible D gene is TRBD1 (5 bases). The V end was cut by 6 bases, the J end by 0 bases, with 13 bases between. Per the germline V gene, CDR1 is SGHVS and CDR2 is FQNEAQ. CDR3 length: 15 amino acids. CDR3 sequence (DNA): TGTGCCAGCAGTTCTTTTCAGGGAAGCACAGATACGCAGTATTTT. This codes for CASSSFQGSTDTQYF.